Each of the 20 T cell receptor beta chains below was sequenced from the same sample in a study of T cell responses to AZD1222 COVID-19 vaccine. This table comes from immunoSEQ multiplex PCR, and its TCRdb copy is limited to in-frame clones, with some not included. Of around 120,000 clones in the sample, around 92% are singletons; the top ten hold 11% to 15%. Specimen: peripheral blood, collected on day 0 of AZD1222 vaccination. Source of these receptors: an adult in good health.

This clone was counted a single time. V is TRBV6-1 and J is TRBJ2-1; TRBD1 might be the D (5 bases). This CDR3 contains 14 residues. Trimming left V 1 base short and J 6 bases short, with 10 bases between. Germline CDR1 and CDR2: MNHNS and SASEGT. For the CDR3, the DNA is TGTGCCAGCAGTGAAGTTACAGGATCCAATGAGCAGTTCTTC. Protein product: CASSEVTGSNEQFF.

The J gene is TRBJ1-6, the V gene TRBV30; D gene uncertain. The CDR3 is made up of 12 amino acids. Deletions cut 2 bases from V and 9 bases from J, with 8 bases between. CDR1 GTSNPN and CDR2 SVGIG come from the germline V gene (reference sequence). The CDR3 DNA reads as TGTGCCTGGAGTATCTCGGGTTCACCCCTCCACTTT. Translated, it gives CAWSISGSPLHF.

This clone was seen once. The gene calls are TRBV6-5 and TRBJ1-2, with a weak D call TRBD1 (6 bases). CDR1 and CDR2 from the germline V gene are MNHEY and SVGAGI. The CDR3 runs to 14 residues. V was trimmed by 6 bases and J by 8 bases, leaving 19 bases between them. The DNA of the CDR3 is TGTGCCAGCAGGGGACCAGGGGAGGCGGGCGGCTACACCTTC. Translation: CASRGPGEAGGYTF.

The chain links TRBV7-2 to TRBJ2-5; D is uncertain. The CDR3 is made up of 16 amino acids. Trimming cost V 1 base and J 4 bases, with 16 bases left between them. The germline CDR1 and CDR2 sequences are SGHTA and FQGNSA. CDR3 amino acids: CASSLVFNSLRETQYF. The CDR3 coding sequence is TGTGCCAGCAGCTTAGTTTTTAACAGCCTAAGAGAGACCCAGTACTTC.

The chain links TRBV29-1 to TRBJ1-4; D is perhaps TRBD1 (6 bases). Germline-derived CDR1 and CDR2 are SQVTM and ANQGSEA. V lost 3 bases and J 8 bases, leaving 13 bases between the germline ends. There are 13 residues in the CDR3. In DNA, the CDR3 is TGCAGCGTTGATCAAGGGGGTGGGGAAAAACTGTTTTTT. Its protein is CSVDQGGGEKLFF.

The genes are TRBV5-4 and TRBJ1-2, with D maybe TRBD1 (5 bases). Per germline, CDR1 SGHNT and CDR2 YYREEE (reference sequence). This CDR3 contains 13 residues. The V and J ends lost 4 bases and 8 bases respectively, with 15 bases between them. This CDR3 reads CASSPDDRRGYTF. CDR3 coding DNA: TGTGCCAGCAGCCCTGATGACAGACGGGGCTACACCTTC.

The chain is built from TRBV6-2 or TRBV6-3 and TRBJ2-1; no clear D gene. The CDR3 spans 12 residues. Germline V gene data show CDR1 as MNHEY and CDR2 as SVGEGT. Trimming pared 2 bases from V and 9 bases from J, leaving 8 bases between. Written as DNA, the CDR3 is TGTGCCAGCAGTTACGTTTTGGGTGAGCAGTTCTTC. This sequence encodes CASSYVLGEQFF.

The sample holds a few counts of this clone. The chain combines TRBV7-2 with TRBJ1-1; the D gene is possibly TRBD1 (5 bases). The V gene lost 4 bases and the J gene lost 1 base, with 10 bases spanning the gap. The CDR3 covers 14 residues. Germline values: CDR1 SGHTA, CDR2 FQGNSA. The CDR3 DNA reads TGTGCCAGCAGCTATGACGGGGGGAACACTGAAGCTTTCTTT. This gives the protein CASSYDGGNTEAFF.

This chain links TRBV5-5 with TRBJ1-2; 9 bases are shared with TRBD1. CDR3 length: 17 amino acids. Germline values: CDR1 SGHKS, CDR2 YYEKEE (reference sequence). J was trimmed by 0 bases and V by 4 bases; bases with no gene match: 10. The CDR3 sequence is CASSGGTGRTTNYGYTF. CDR3 bases: TGTGCCAGCAGCGGTGGGACAGGGAGAACCACTAACTATGGCTACACCTTC. Supplemented by reference TRBV5-5 and TRBJ1-2, the full variable domain reads DAGVTQSPTHLIKTRGQQVTLRCSPISGHKSVSWYQQVLGQGPQFIFQYYEKEERGRGNFPDRFSARQFPNYSSELNVNALLLGDSALYLCASSGGTGRTTNYGYTFGSGTRLTVV.

The rearrangement links TRBV2 to TRBJ2-7, with D possibly TRBD1 on 5 matching bases. CDR1 and CDR2 from the germline V gene are SNHLY and FYNNEI. Trimming removed 10 bases at V and 0 bases at J, with 13 bases between. The CDR3 runs 13 residues. CDR3 amino acids: CANRQGSSYEQYF. CDR3 nucleotides: TGTGCCAATCGCCAGGGTTCCTCCTACGAGCAGTACTTC.

This chain uses TRBV13 with TRBJ2-3, with TRBD2 as a possible D gene (5 bases). Trimming took 3 bases from V and 5 from J, leaving 15 bases between them. Germline V gene sequence: CDR1 PRHDT, CDR2 FYEKMQ (reference sequence). This CDR3 is built from 15 residues. CDR3 sequence (DNA): TGTGCCAGCAGCTTGAGTAGCGAGACCGAAGATACGCAGTATTTT. Its translation is CASSLSSETEDTQYF.

The J gene is TRBJ1-1, the V gene TRBV11-2; D uncertain. Per germline, CDR1 SGHAT and CDR2 FQNNGV. The CDR3 sequence is 15 residues long. V dropped 2 bases and J dropped 1 base, with 11 bases sitting between them. CDR3 DNA sequence: TGTGCCAGCAGCTTATATGGCCCCGGGAACACTGAAGCTTTCTTT. It is translated as CASSLYGPGNTEAFF.

The chain links TRBV5-1 to TRBJ1-4; D ambiguous. The V gene lost 0 bases and the J gene lost 8 bases, with 14 bases spanning the gap. This CDR3 has 15 amino acids. Germline lookup yields CDR1 SGHRS and CDR2 YFSETQ. CDR3 residues: CASSLAFGNVEKLFF. The DNA of the CDR3 is TGCGCCAGCAGCTTGGCCTTCGGGAACGTCGAAAAACTGTTTTTT.

The rearrangement joins TRBV9 to TRBJ2-7, with 12 positions matching TRBD1. The CDR3 is 16 residues long. V was pared by 0 bases and J by 5 bases, with 6 bases of the junction left unmatched. Looked up from germline, CDR1 is SGDLS and CDR2 is YYNGEE. The CDR3 sequence is CASSVGGTGGFDEQYF. In DNA form, the CDR3 reads TGTGCCAGCAGCGTAGGGGGGACAGGGGGCTTCGACGAGCAGTACTTC.

This chain uses TRBV7-2 with TRBJ2-7, with 8 positions matching TRBD2. The germline gives CDR1 SGHTA, CDR2 FQGNSA. This CDR3 comprises 15 residues. Germline trimming cut 0 bases from V and 4 bases from J; bases unmatched to any gene: 5. CDR3 DNA: TGTGCCAGCAGCTTAGCGCACAGCGGGGGTTACGAGCAGTACTTC. This sequence encodes CASSLAHSGGYEQYF.

This chain uses TRBV6-2 or TRBV6-3 with TRBJ2-7, with a tentative D call TRBD1 (5 bases). V shed 2 bases and J shed 0 bases, with 8 bases lying between them. The germline CDR1 and CDR2 sequences are MNHEY and SVGEGT. There are 14 residues in the CDR3. As DNA, the CDR3 is TGTGCCAGCAGTTACCTTCAGGGCTCCTACGAGCAGTACTTC. Encoded protein: CASSYLQGSYEQYF.

The chain joins TRBV5-4 to TRBJ2-1, with 9 bases identical to TRBD2. Unmatched junction bases numbered 15, after V lost 10 bases and J lost 7 bases. Per the germline V gene, CDR1 is SGHNT and CDR2 is YYREEE (reference sequence). The CDR3 length is 15 residues. The CDR3 spells CAGSLGGGERNEQFF. In DNA form, the CDR3 reads TGTGCCGGCTCTCTAGGCGGGGGGGAAAGGAATGAGCAGTTCTTC.

The rearrangement joins TRBV9 to TRBJ2-3, with TRBD2 matching over 7 bases. This CDR3 contains 14 residues. CDR1 is SGDLS, CDR2 YYNGEE, per germline. Germline trimming cut 4 bases from V and 2 bases from J; bases unmatched to any gene: 4. The CDR3 DNA reads TGTGCCAGCAGCCGGAGCGGGGCCACAGATACGCAGTATTTT. Translating it yields CASSRSGATDTQYF. The variable domain in full, completed from reference TRBV9 and TRBJ2-3, reads DSGVTQTPKHLITATGQRVTLRCSPRSGDLSVYWYQQSLDQGLQFLIQYYNGEERAKGNILERFSAQQFPDLHSELNLSSLELGDSALYFCASSRSGATDTQYFGPGTRLTVL.

The chain joins TRBV6-5 to TRBJ1-4; the D gene is possibly TRBD1 (6 bases). From germline, CDR1 is MNHEY and CDR2 SVGAGI. This CDR3 is 13 amino acids long. Trimming removed 6 bases from V and 10 bases from J, with 15 bases in between. The CDR3 spells CASSGRGAGKLFF. The DNA of the CDR3 is TGTGCCAGCAGCGGTCGGGGGGCAGGAAAACTGTTTTTT.

This chain joins TRBV18 and TRBJ1-2; 9 nucleotides agree with TRBD1. The germline CDR1 and CDR2 sequences are KGHSH and LQKENI. The CDR3 extends over 14 amino acids. After removal of 4 bases from V and 8 bases from J, the junction contained 8 bases not matched to a gene. The CDR3 loop reads CASSRDRVAGGYTF. The CDR3 bases are TGTGCCAGCTCACGGGACAGGGTAGCGGGAGGCTACACCTTC.